A selection of T cell receptor beta chains follows, all from one sample in a study of T cell changes during pregnancy in multiple sclerosis. Assay: immunoSEQ multiplex PCR; the TCRdb copy retains only in-frame clones and omits some. This table has over 50,000 clones, 89% appearing once. Here the sequenced sample was peripheral blood, taken after pregnancy. All receptors derive from a female donor with multiple sclerosis, enrolled in a pregnancy study. Each CDR3 is given with its conserved first and last residue. The order of the fields is clone size, D gene, V gene, J gene, CDR3 DNA, CDR3 protein. The D gene is left open where the match is weak. Rows may omit the clone size; those that give it use once, few, many or a size class.

>.|.|TRBV6-6|TRBJ2-7
TGTGCCAGCAGTTACTCCGGCGGCTCCTACGAGCAGTACTTC
CASSYSGGSYEQYF
>.|.|TRBV2|TRBJ2-7
TGTGCCAGCAGTGTGGAGGGGGCATACGAGCAGTACTTC
CASSVEGAYEQYF
>.|TRBD1|TRBV28|TRBJ1-2
TGTGCCAGCAGTATCCCGGGACAGGAGAACTATGGCTACACCTTC
CASSIPGQENYGYTF
>.|TRBD2|TRBV10-2|TRBJ2-4
TGCGCCAGCCGGACTAGCGGGGGAAGAAGCATTCAGTACTTC
CASRTSGGRSIQYF
>once|TRBD2|TRBV28|TRBJ2-1
TGTGCCAGCAGTTTAACTAGCGGGGGGGCCTACAATGAGCAGTTCTTC
CASSLTSGGAYNEQFF
>.|.|TRBV9|TRBJ2-1
TGTGCCAGCAGCGTAGCCCCGGGGGCCTACAATGAGCAGTTCTTC
CASSVAPGAYNEQFF
>.|TRBD2|TRBV4-3|TRBJ2-3
TGCGCCAGCAGCCAAGATAGCACTAGCGGGGGACGAACAGATACGCAGTATTTT
CASSQDSTSGGRTDTQYF
>.|TRBD1|TRBV5-1|TRBJ1-4
TGCGCCAGCAGACAGGGGGATGAAGAAAAACTGTTTTTT
CASRQGDEEKLFF
>large|.|TRBV10-2|TRBJ2-7
TGCGCCAGCAGTGAGTCCCCGGACAGCTCCTACGAGCAGTACTTC
CASSESPDSSYEQYF
>few|TRBD1|TRBV19|TRBJ2-5
TGTGCCAGTAAGGGGCTGGGGACAGAAGAGACCCAGTACTTC
CASKGLGTEETQYF
>.|.|TRBV28|TRBJ1-2
TGTGCCAGCAGCTACCCCGTTGGCTACACCTTC
CASSYPVGYTF
>.|.|TRBV5-4|TRBJ2-1
TGTGCCGCCCGGTCCTCTTACAATGAGCAGTTCTTC
CAARSSYNEQFF
>.|.|TRBV2|TRBJ1-2
TGTGCCAGCAGTGACTTGTTTGGCCACACCTTC
CASSDLFGHTF
>.|.|TRBV28|TRBJ2-2
TGTGCCAGCCCCCATCCGAACACCGGGGAGCTGTTTTTT
CASPHPNTGELFF
>.|.|TRBV27|TRBJ1-5
TGTGCCAGCAGTTTAGACAGACATAGCAATCAGCCCCAGCATTTT
CASSLDRHSNQPQHF
>.|.|TRBV19|TRBJ2-7
TGTGCCAGTAGTGTATCCCCTCTCGTCGGCGAGCAGTACTTC
CASSVSPLVGEQYF
>.|.|TRBV7-9|TRBJ1-1
TGTGCCAGCAGCTTGGGGCTCCCCCGGGCTTTCTTT
CASSLGLPRAFF
>.|TRBD1|TRBV9|TRBJ1-1
TGTGCCAGCAGCCAAACAGGGGGTAACGCTGAAGCTTTCTTT
CASSQTGGNAEAFF
>.|.|TRBV19|TRBJ1-2
TGTGCCAGTAGTATAGAAGGGCGGACAGATTATGGCTACACCTTC
CASSIEGRTDYGYTF
>.|.|TRBV19|TRBJ1-2
TGTGCCAGTAGTATACGGGGGGATGAGGATGGCTACACCTTC
CASSIRGDEDGYTF
>.|.|TRBV10-2|TRBJ2-7
TGCGCCAGCAGTGAGTCTAGGGGGATCTACGAGCAGTACTTC
CASSESRGIYEQYF
>.|.|TRBV7-2|TRBJ2-5
TGTGCCAGCAGCTCCGCGATGAGAGGGACCCAGTACTTC
CASSSAMRGTQYF
>.|TRBD1|TRBV2|TRBJ1-4
TGTGCCAGCAGTGCGCGGGGACGGCGGACAGGGGGACTGTTTTTT
CASSARGRRTGGLFF
>.|TRBD1|TRBV5-1|TRBJ2-7
TGCGCCAGCAGCTCGGGACAGCCCTACGAGCAGTACTTC
CASSSGQPYEQYF
>.|TRBD2|TRBV11-1|TRBJ2-5
TGTGCCAGGCGCGGGAGGACTAGCGGGGGGACCACGTCCGAGACCCAGTACTTC
CARRGRTSGGTTSETQYF
>.|.|TRBV7-2|TRBJ1-4
TGTGCCAGCAGCCCCGGAGGTTCTAATGAAAAACTGTTTTTT
CASSPGGSNEKLFF
>.|TRBD2|TRBV30|TRBJ2-3
TGTGCCTGGAGTGTAGGGACTAGCGGCCGCACAGATACGCAGTATTTT
CAWSVGTSGRTDTQYF
>.|TRBD1|TRBV11-2|TRBJ1-4
TGTGCCAGCAGCTTACAGGGGGCAGGGGAAAAACTGTTTTTT
CASSLQGAGEKLFF
>.|TRBD1|TRBV7-6|TRBJ1-5
TGTGCCAGCAGCCACCTGGCCGGGACAGGGCTAAATCAGCCCCAGCATTTT
CASSHLAGTGLNQPQHF
>.|.|TRBV2|TRBJ1-2
TGTGCCAGCAGTGAGTCGGACAGATACTATGGCTACACCTTC
CASSESDRYYGYTF
>.|.|TRBV18|TRBJ1-4
TGTGCCAGCTCACCCCCCGTGGGGGCGCCGAATGAAAAACTGTTTTTT
CASSPPVGAPNEKLFF
>few|.|TRBV30|TRBJ1-1
TGTGCCTGGAGACTTAGGGGAGGCACTGAAGCTTTCTTT
CAWRLRGGTEAFF
>.|.|TRBV5-5|TRBJ1-2
TGTGCCAGCAGCTGGAGGTTTGGAGGGCTGGCTAACTATGGCTACACCTTC
CASSWRFGGLANYGYTF
>.|TRBD1|TRBV7-3|TRBJ2-2
TGTGCCAGCAGCTTACCCCGGGGGACAGGACCGGGGGAGCTGTTTTTT
CASSLPRGTGPGELFF
>once|TRBD1|TRBV4-1|TRBJ2-7
TGCGCCAGCAGCCATACCGGGACAGGGGCCTCCTACGAGCAGTACTTC
CASSHTGTGASYEQYF
>.|.|TRBV20-1|TRBJ2-5
TGCAGTGCTCTAGGGGGAGAGACCCAGTACTTC
CSALGGETQYF